The present T cell receptor (beta chain) was sequenced within a study of cytomegalovirus exposure and HLA in healthy donors. Study overall: Membership in the Caucasian-associated ancestry cluster was found for 65% to 85% of roughly 400 genotyped donors. Regarding the study as a whole: Certain sequence variants were highly shared and formed a cluster, and this cluster was likely a sequencing artifact. Reportedly, TCR beta sequences accurately predicted HLA-A and HLA-B alleles in most subjects. Earlier analysis yielded a pattern in which most TCR beta V segments were productive about 90% or about 30% of the time.

V dropped 4 bases and J dropped 5; count of bases not matched to a gene: 6. The CDR3 sequence is 16 residues long. Germline V gene sequence: CDR1 MGHRA, CDR2 YSYEKL. With respect to this clone: Its matching antigen is unknown.

Vbeta (60) and Jbeta (13) primers were used in the PCR. Data came from immunoSEQ multiplex PCR; TCRdb stores just in-frame clones and leaves some out. The sample yields about 72,000 clones, of which the top ten take up about 2.9%. This receptor was obtained from a man between 40 and 49 years old in good health and CMV-seronegative. The V call is TRBV4-1, the J call TRBJ2-5, with TRBD2 matching 14 bases. Sequencing used PBMCs. CDR3 loop: CASSRVTSGGAETQYF. DNA of the CDR3: TGCGCCAGCAGCCGCGTGACTAGCGGGGGGGCGGAGACCCAGTACTTC.